Below, 8 T cell receptor beta chains from the same sample are listed, as sequenced in a study of Ad26.COV2.S vaccination and SARS-CoV-2 variants. Data came from immunoSEQ multiplex PCR; TCRdb stores just in-frame clones and leaves some out. This table holds 350,000 to 500,000 clones, nearly 90% found once. The treatment denotes: about 20 received Ad26.COV2.S at low or high dose, single or two shots; about five received placebo; per-sample allocation not given. Samples analyzed were those drawn on day 63 after the first vaccine or placebo injection. This specimen consisted of peripheral blood, obtained in a trial of Ad26.COV2.S vaccine versus placebo. Source of these receptors: a person aged 18-65 years who received the Ad26.COV2.S COVID-19 vaccine or a placebo.

The chain links TRBV6-5 to TRBJ1-5; D uncertain. The V and J ends lost 0 bases and 3 bases respectively, with 6 bases between them. CDR1 is MNHEY, CDR2 SVGAGI, per germline. The CDR3 loop spans 14 amino acids. The CDR3 region is CASSYSAFNQPQHF. Here the CDR3 DNA reads TGTGCCAGCAGTTACTCGGCATTCAATCAGCCCCAGCATTTT.

The chain recombines TRBV7-9 with TRBJ2-6; 7 nucleotides align to TRBD1. The CDR3 length is 18 residues. Trimming cost V 5 bases and J 0 bases; bases outside gene matches: 10. Germline CDR1 reads SEHNR; CDR2 reads FQNEAQ (reference sequence). Here the CDR3 reads CASSQRGQVFSGANVLTF. CDR3 coding DNA: TGTGCCAGCAGCCAAAGAGGACAGGTATTCTCTGGGGCCAACGTCCTGACTTTC.

The chain combines TRBV24-1 with TRBJ2-1, with D hard to call. The CDR3 has 14 amino acids. Germline CDR1 KGHDR, CDR2 SFDVKD. V gave up 5 bases and J gave up 6 bases, with 13 bases separating them. The CDR3, as DNA: TGTGCCACCAGTGCCCCCGGTCCGCCCAATGAGCAGTTCTTC. Its translation: CATSAPGPPNEQFF.

This clone occurred a few times. The V and J genes are TRBV7-9 and TRBJ2-7, with D maybe TRBD1 (6 bases). Trimming took 10 bases from V and 1 from J, leaving 11 bases between them. Germline V gene data show CDR1 as SEHNR and CDR2 as FQNEAQ (reference sequence). The CDR3 is 12 amino acids. CDR3 bases: TGTGCCACCGCGACAGGATCCTACGAGCAGTACGTC. Its translation is CATATGSYEQYV.

The V call is TRBV19, the J call TRBJ1-1; the D is unclear. The V end was cut by 1 base, the J end by 9 bases, with 12 bases between. In germline, CDR1 is LNHDA, CDR2 SQIVND (reference sequence). This CDR3 region has 13 residues. The CDR3, as DNA: TGTGCCAGTAGTATAGGGCCCGTCGGGCAAGCTTTCTTT. This sequence encodes CASSIGPVGQAFF.

V usage is TRBV18 and J usage is TRBJ1-3; D possibly corresponds to TRBD1 (5 bases). From germline, CDR1 is KGHSH and CDR2 LQKENI. This CDR3 contains 15 residues. Between the trimmed V and J ends, which lost 6 bases and 4 bases, there was a span of 16 bases. Here the CDR3 reads CASSRDSTFGNTIYF. CDR3 sequence (DNA): TGTGCCAGCTCCCGCGACAGTACCTTCGGAAACACCATATATTTT.

This clone was seen a handful of times. The genes are TRBV15 and TRBJ1-1; D perhaps matches TRBD1 (5 bases). CDR1 LNHNV and CDR2 YYDKDF come from the germline V gene (reference sequence). V lost 6 bases and J lost 5, with 16 bases in between. The CDR3 is 14 residues long. DNA for the CDR3: TGTGCCACCAGAGTAGGGGAGGGCGTGACTGAAGCTTTCTTT. Residues: CATRVGEGVTEAFF.

The chain combines TRBV29-1 with TRBJ1-1, with D tentatively TRBD1 (5 bases). V lost 7 bases to trimming and J lost 2 bases, with 11 bases between them. CDR3 length: 12 residues. Germline values: CDR1 SQVTM, CDR2 ANQGSEA. The CDR3 nucleotides are TGCAGCGCGGGACCGATAAACACTGAAGCTTTCTTT. Protein: CSAGPINTEAFF.